The rows below give T cell receptor beta chains drawn from one sample of a study of cytomegalovirus exposure and HLA in healthy donors. Sequencing was performed with immunoSEQ multiplex PCR; in TCRdb, only in-frame clones are kept and a portion is missing. The repertoire shows 40,000 to 65,000 clones; the top ten hold roughly 26%. The sample taken for sequencing was PBMCs. The receptor source for this set is a middle-aged man in good health and CMV-seropositive. Each CDR3 is given with its conserved first and last residue. The D gene is left open where the match is weak. Size values are once, few and many counts, or a class for expanded clones, and some rows have none.

d_call,v_call,clone_size,j_call,cdr3_nt,cdr3_aa
-,TRBV28,-,TRBJ1-5,TGTGCCAGCAGGCCGTCTAGGAGTCAGCTCCAGCATTTT,CASRPSRSQLQHF
-,TRBV6-6,-,TRBJ2-2,TGTGCCAGCAAATTGAGCTACGCGAACACCGGGGAGCTGTTTTTT,CASKLSYANTGELFF
-,TRBV4-1,-,TRBJ2-7,TGCGCCAGCAGCCAAGGTACAGAGTCCTACGAGCAGTACTTC,CASSQGTESYEQYF
-,TRBV28,-,TRBJ1-1,TGTGCCAGCAGTTTGGGAGCGAACACTGAAGCTTTCTTT,CASSLGANTEAFF
-,TRBV28,-,TRBJ2-5,TGTGCCAGCAGTCCTCCGCGTAGAGAGACCCAGTACTTC,CASSPPRRETQYF
-,TRBV4-2,-,TRBJ2-7,TGTGCCAGCAGCCATAGGACGGGGGAAGGGGAGCAGTACTTC,CASSHRTGEGEQYF
-,TRBV28,-,TRBJ1-3,TGTGCCAGCGGGCCAGGGTTCTCTGGAAACACCATATATTTT,CASGPGFSGNTIYF
TRBD2,TRBV30,-,TRBJ2-1,TGTGCCTGGTATAGCGGGAGCTCTAACAATGAGCAGTTCTTC,CAWYSGSSNNEQFF
-,TRBV9,-,TRBJ2-5,TGTGCCAGCAGCCCCGGAGAGACCCAGTACTTC,CASSPGETQYF
TRBD1,TRBV28,-,TRBJ1-1,TGTGCCAGCAGCTCCCCAGGGGGGAACACTGAAGCTTTCTTT,CASSSPGGNTEAFF
-,TRBV6-1,-,TRBJ2-7,TGTGCCAGCAGTGAAGTACCGTCAGCGTCCTACGAGCAGTACTTC,CASSEVPSASYEQYF
-,TRBV4-3,-,TRBJ1-5,TGCGCCAGCAGCCTCGGGAGGGGGGCCTATCAGCCCCAGCATTTT,CASSLGRGAYQPQHF
-,TRBV18,-,TRBJ2-5,TGTGCCAGCTCGCCGGGTCGAGAGACCCAGTACTTC,CASSPGRETQYF
-,TRBV9,-,TRBJ1-5,TGTGCCAGCAGCGTAGGGCCTAACGAAGGGGATCAGCCCCAGCATTTT,CASSVGPNEGDQPQHF
TRBD1,TRBV18,-,TRBJ1-5,TGTGCCAGCTCACCACTCACATCCGACAGGGCGGGCTATAGCAATCAGCCCCAGCATTTT,CASSPLTSDRAGYSNQPQHF
-,TRBV28,-,TRBJ2-1,TGTGCCAGCAATAAAGCAATTCACAATGAGCAGTTCTTC,CASNKAIHNEQFF
TRBD1,TRBV19,-,TRBJ2-7,TGTGCCAGTAGTATTTCCGGGACAGGGAGCTCCTACGAGCAGTACTTC,CASSISGTGSSYEQYF
TRBD1,TRBV29-1,-,TRBJ2-5,TGCAGCGCGGGACAGGCCCAAGAGACCCAGTACTTC,CSAGQAQETQYF
-,TRBV6-1,-,TRBJ2-2,TGTGCCAGCCGGCGGAAAGTGGACACCGGGGAGCTGTTTTTT,CASRRKVDTGELFF
-,TRBV6-4,-,TRBJ2-2,TGTGCCAGCCGGAAGGTTCTGACAGAGGGGGAGCTGTTTTTT,CASRKVLTEGELFF
TRBD2,TRBV4-3,-,TRBJ2-1,TGCGCCAGCAGCCCTGGAGCGGGGGGGATCTACAATGAGCAGTTCTTC,CASSPGAGGIYNEQFF
-,TRBV7-9,-,TRBJ1-1,TGTGCCAGCAGCTCCCCTACAGAGAACACTGAAGCTTTCTTT,CASSSPTENTEAFF
TRBD2,TRBV4-2,-,TRBJ2-3,TGTGCCAGCAGCCAAGAATCAACCGGGCTAGCGGGGAGCACAGATACGCAGTATTTT,CASSQESTGLAGSTDTQYF
-,TRBV6-5,-,TRBJ1-6,TGTGCCAGCAGTTACCGGGGGTTACGAGATTCACCCCTCCACTTT,CASSYRGLRDSPLHF
-,TRBV10-3,-,TRBJ1-5,TGTGCCATCAGTGGACAGTCAGATCAGCCCCAGCATTTT,CAISGQSDQPQHF
-,TRBV4-3,-,TRBJ2-5,TGCGCCAGCAGCCAAGATGGGACCGGGACACAAGAGACCCAGTACTTC,CASSQDGTGTQETQYF
-,TRBV9,-,TRBJ2-5,TGTGCCAGCAGCGCCGGCGGCGGAAACCAAGAGACCCAGTACTTC,CASSAGGGNQETQYF
-,TRBV10-3,-,TRBJ1-6,TGTGCCGTCAAGGACTCGGGGGTCAGGGAGGCGTCACCCCTCCACTTT,CAVKDSGVREASPLHF
-,TRBV10-1,-,TRBJ1-3,TGCGCCAGCAGCCCGACAGGCGTCTCTGGAAACACCATATATTTT,CASSPTGVSGNTIYF
-,TRBV29-1,-,TRBJ1-1,TGCAGCGCCCAGGGGTTAAGGGTGTCTGAAGCTTTCTTT,CSAQGLRVSEAFF
-,TRBV18,-,TRBJ2-1,TGTGCCAGCTCACTAAGGTCGCGGACTTATTCAGTCGATGAGCAGTTCTTC,CASSLRSRTYSVDEQFF
TRBD1,TRBV28,-,TRBJ1-1,TGTGCCAGCAGTCAATCGACAGGGGGCGAAGCTTTCTTT,CASSQSTGGEAFF
-,TRBV27,-,TRBJ1-4,TGTGCCAGCAGTCCACCCCGTCAGACTGAAAATGAAAAACTGTTTTTT,CASSPPRQTENEKLFF
TRBD1,TRBV7-9,-,TRBJ2-7,TGTGCCAGCAGCCCCGACAGGGGGGGCGTGTCGAGGCAGTACTTC,CASSPDRGGVSRQYF
-,TRBV6-1,-,TRBJ2-7,TGTGCCACCCTGACTTCCTCCGCCTACGAGCAGTACTTC,CATLTSSAYEQYF
TRBD2,TRBV19,-,TRBJ2-1,TGTGCCAGTACAAGGAGCGGGGGGGCCGGTAATGAGCAGTTCTTC,CASTRSGGAGNEQFF
TRBD1,TRBV6-5,-,TRBJ2-7,TGTGCCAGCAGTCCCAGGGACAGATATAACGAGCAGTACTTC,CASSPRDRYNEQYF
TRBD1,TRBV28,-,TRBJ2-6,TGTGCCAGCAGTTGGGGACAGGTCTCTGGGGCCAACGTCCTGACTTTC,CASSWGQVSGANVLTF
TRBD2,TRBV18,-,TRBJ2-1,TGTGCCAGCTCACCGCCGGGACTAGCGGGGGGCAGCCATGAGCAGTTCTTC,CASSPPGLAGGSHEQFF
TRBD2,TRBV28,-,TRBJ2-7,TGTGCCAGCAGCAGTTCTAGCGGGAGAAGGTACGAGCAGTACTTC,CASSSSSGRRYEQYF
-,TRBV7-2,-,TRBJ1-2,TGTGCCAGCAGGGACAGCTTTAAATATGGCTACACCTTC,CASRDSFKYGYTF
-,TRBV6-4,-,TRBJ1-2,TGTGCCAGCAGATCCTTCCTTCTAGGGGAAGGCTACACCTTC,CASRSFLLGEGYTF
-,TRBV12-5,hyperexpanded,TRBJ2-1,TGTGCTAGTGGTCCAGGAGGTAGCGTCAATGAGCAGTTCTTC,CASGPGGSVNEQFF
-,TRBV10-3,-,TRBJ2-5,TGTGCCATCAGTGAGTCTAGCCCCGGCCCCGCTGGAGAGACCCAGTACTTC,CAISESSPGPAGETQYF
-,TRBV27,-,TRBJ2-5,TGTGCCAGCAGTTTGTGGCCCCCAGGGGAAGAGACCCAGTACTTC,CASSLWPPGEETQYF
-,TRBV29-1,-,TRBJ1-5,TGCAGCGTTGTACTTCCCGTGAGCAATCAGCCCCAGCATTTT,CSVVLPVSNQPQHF
-,TRBV7-9,-,TRBJ1-4,TGTGCCAGCAGCTTGGCAGTTAATGAAAAACTGTTTTTT,CASSLAVNEKLFF
TRBD1,TRBV5-1,-,TRBJ1-2,TGCGCCAGCAGCGAACAGGGGTCGTATGGCTACACCTTC,CASSEQGSYGYTF
-,TRBV25-1,-,TRBJ2-7,TGTGCCAGCAGTGCTTCCCAGCGGGCCGTAGGCGAGCAGTACTTC,CASSASQRAVGEQYF
-,TRBV5-1,-,TRBJ1-2,TGCGCCAGCAGCTTGGAATACAATTCAGGGTTATCTAACTATGGCTACACCTTC,CASSLEYNSGLSNYGYTF
TRBD2,TRBV5-1,-,TRBJ2-5,TGCGCCAGCAGCTTGGCCGGGGGGGCGAGTGAGACCCAGTACTTC,CASSLAGGASETQYF
-,TRBV11-3,-,TRBJ2-5,TGTGCCAGCAGCTTAGGTCCCTTTGAGACCCAGTACTTC,CASSLGPFETQYF
TRBD2,TRBV7-2,-,TRBJ2-1,TGTGCCAGCAGTGAAGGACTAGCGGGGTACAATGAGCAGTTCTTC,CASSEGLAGYNEQFF
TRBD2,TRBV30,-,TRBJ2-7,TGTGCCTGGAGCCCCTCTAGCGGGTTAAAATACGAGCAGTACTTC,CAWSPSSGLKYEQYF